This T cell receptor (beta chain) was retrieved from a study of T-cell memory formation after mild COVID-19. About the study: TCR clusters were largely donor specific.

Overall study findings and caveats: The authors left the SARS-CoV-2 specificity of second-wave clones peaking on day 37 unconfirmed.

5'RACE primed at constant segments yielded TCR alpha and TCR beta cDNA libraries bearing sample barcodes and UMIs. TCRdb re-called the 5' RACE reads through MiXCR, storing one row per CDR3 protein. The sample has about 270,000 distinct CDR3 sequences; about 16% are singletons. About this clonotype itself: Its antigen is unidentified. One base away lies a much larger clone, so this may be a sequencing read error.

Germline trimming cut 4 bases from V and 3 bases from J; bases unmatched to any gene: 0. The CDR3 consists of 14 residues. Germline lookup yields CDR1 SNHLY and CDR2 FYNNEI. The rearrangement joins TRBV2 to TRBJ2-6; 7 nucleotides match TRBD2. This clonotype was obtained from a young man who had mild COVID-19 (a few samples of this study predate the infection). Cell type and time point are not known. Sequencing was done on a sample of PBMCs or a T cell subset sorted from them (not recorded which). The CDR3 DNA follows: TGTGCCAGCAGTGGGGGGGGTGGGGCCAACGTCCTGACTTTC. Its translation: CASSGGGGANVLTF.